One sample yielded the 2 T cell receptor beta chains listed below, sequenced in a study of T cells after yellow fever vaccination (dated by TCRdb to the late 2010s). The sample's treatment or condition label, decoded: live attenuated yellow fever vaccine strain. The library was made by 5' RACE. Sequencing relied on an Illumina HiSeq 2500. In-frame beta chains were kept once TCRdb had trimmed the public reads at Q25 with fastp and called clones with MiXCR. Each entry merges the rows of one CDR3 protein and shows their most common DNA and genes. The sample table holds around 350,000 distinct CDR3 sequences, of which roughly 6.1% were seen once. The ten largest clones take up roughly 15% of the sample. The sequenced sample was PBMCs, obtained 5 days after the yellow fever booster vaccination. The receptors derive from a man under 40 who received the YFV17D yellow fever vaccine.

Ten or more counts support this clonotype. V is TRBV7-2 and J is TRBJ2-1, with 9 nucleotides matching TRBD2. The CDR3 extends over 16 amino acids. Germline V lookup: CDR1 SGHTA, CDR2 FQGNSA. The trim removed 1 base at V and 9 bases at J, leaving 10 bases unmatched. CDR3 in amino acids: CASSLERTSAYGEQFF. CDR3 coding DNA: TGTGCCAGCAGCTTAGAGCGGACTAGCGCCTATGGTGAGCAGTTCTTC.

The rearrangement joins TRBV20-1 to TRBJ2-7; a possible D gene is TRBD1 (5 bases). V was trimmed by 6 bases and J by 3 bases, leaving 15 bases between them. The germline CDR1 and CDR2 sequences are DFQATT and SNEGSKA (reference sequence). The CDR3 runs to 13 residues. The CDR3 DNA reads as TGCAGTGCCCCTGAGTCAGGGCGCTACGAGCAGTACTTC. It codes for CSAPESGRYEQYF.